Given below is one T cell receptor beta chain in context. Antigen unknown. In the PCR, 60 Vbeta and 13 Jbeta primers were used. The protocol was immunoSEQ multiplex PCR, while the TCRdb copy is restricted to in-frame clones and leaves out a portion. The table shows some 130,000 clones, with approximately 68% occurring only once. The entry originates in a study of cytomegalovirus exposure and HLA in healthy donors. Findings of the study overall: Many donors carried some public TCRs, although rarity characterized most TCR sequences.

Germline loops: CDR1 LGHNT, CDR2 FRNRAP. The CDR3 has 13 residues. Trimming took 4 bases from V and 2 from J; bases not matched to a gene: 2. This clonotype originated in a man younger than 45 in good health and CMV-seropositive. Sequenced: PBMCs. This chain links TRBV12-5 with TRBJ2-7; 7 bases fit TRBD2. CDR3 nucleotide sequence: TGTGCTAGTGGTTCTAGCGGTCCCTACGAGCAGTACTTC. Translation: CASGSSGPYEQYF.